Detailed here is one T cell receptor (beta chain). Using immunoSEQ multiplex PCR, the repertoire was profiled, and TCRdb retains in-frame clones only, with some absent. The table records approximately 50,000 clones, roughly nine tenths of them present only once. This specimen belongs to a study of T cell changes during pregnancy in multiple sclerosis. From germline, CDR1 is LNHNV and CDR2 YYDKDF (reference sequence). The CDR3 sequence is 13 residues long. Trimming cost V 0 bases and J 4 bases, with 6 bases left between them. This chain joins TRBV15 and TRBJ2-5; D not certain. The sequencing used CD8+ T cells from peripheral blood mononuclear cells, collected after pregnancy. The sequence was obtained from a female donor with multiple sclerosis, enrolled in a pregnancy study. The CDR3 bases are TGTGCCACCAGCAGAGAAACGAGAGAGACCCAGTACTTC. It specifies CATSRETRETQYF.